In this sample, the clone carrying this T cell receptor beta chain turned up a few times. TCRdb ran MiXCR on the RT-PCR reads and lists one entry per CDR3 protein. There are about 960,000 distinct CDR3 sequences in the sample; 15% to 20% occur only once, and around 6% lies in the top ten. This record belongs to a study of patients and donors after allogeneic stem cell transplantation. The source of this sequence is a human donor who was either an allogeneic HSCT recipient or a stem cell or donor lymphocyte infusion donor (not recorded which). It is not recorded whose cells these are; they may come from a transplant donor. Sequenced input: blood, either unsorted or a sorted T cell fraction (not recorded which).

In DNA form, the CDR3 reads TGCGCCAGCAGCTTCGACAGGGTCAACAATGAGCAGTTCTTC. It codes for CASSFDRVNNEQFF. The chain carries TRBV5-1 and TRBJ2-1, with 7 bases aligning to TRBD1. V trimming: 2 bases; J trimming: 5 bases; junction bases outside the gene matches: 4. The CDR3 length is 14 residues. Germline-derived CDR1 and CDR2 are SGHRS and YFSETQ.